A selection of T cell receptor beta chains follows, all from one sample in a study of T cell repertoires in cytomegalovirus infection. These receptors have no known antigen. TCRdb re-derived calls from the reads in MiXCR, one entry per CDR3 protein. The table shows hundreds of thousands of distinct CDR3 sequences, with about 31% occurring only once. The sample consisted of cultured CD8+ T cells from PBMCs, taken from culture after CMV antigen stimulation. All receptors derive from a human donor in good health (CMV status not recorded). Some clones in this sample may be carry-over from other donors' samples. CDR3s include the opening cysteine and the closing phenylalanine or tryptophan. D genes are given only for firm matches. A row's size may be missing; if present it is once, few, many or a size class.

V gene	D gene	J gene	clone size	CDR3 DNA	CDR3 protein
TRBV5-1	TRBD1	TRBJ1-5	few	TGCGCCAGCAGCTCCGGGACAGGAGAACCACAGCCCCAGCATTTT	CASSSGTGEPQPQHF
TRBV12-3/TRBV12-4	.	TRBJ2-5	.	TGTGCCAGCAGTCATAATTTGGGGGTGATTGAGACCCAGTACTTC	CASSHNLGVIETQYF
TRBV27	.	TRBJ2-3	few	TGTGCCAGCAGTATTAGCGGATACACAGATACGCAGTATTTT	CASSISGYTDTQYF
TRBV28	.	TRBJ1-5	.	TGTGCCAGCAGTCGGGGGGGGAATAGCAATCAGCCCCAGCATTTT	CASSRGGNSNQPQHF
TRBV7-3	.	TRBJ1-1	many	TGTGCCAGCAGTTTGTCCGGGACTGGGAACACTGAAGCTTTCTTT	CASSLSGTGNTEAFF
TRBV2	.	TRBJ1-1	.	TGTGCCAGCAGTGACCCGGTCACTGAAGCTTTCTTT	CASSDPVTEAFF
TRBV27	.	TRBJ2-2	few	TGTGCCAGGAAAACCGGGGAGCTGTTTTTT	CARKTGELFF
TRBV6-5	.	TRBJ1-1	few	TGTGCCAGCAGTTACGAGGGCGCCATGAACACTGAAGCTTTCTTT	CASSYEGAMNTEAFF
TRBV7-2	.	TRBJ2-7	many	TGTGCCAGCAGCTCACTACTAGAGTCGGGCGAGCAGTACTTC	CASSSLLESGEQYF
TRBV29-1	TRBD1	TRBJ1-2	few	TGCAGCGTTGAAGCGTGGGGGGACAGAGATTATGGCTACACCTTC	CSVEAWGDRDYGYTF
TRBV4-1	.	TRBJ1-3	few	TGCGCCAGCAGCTACCGTGGGGGTTATGGAAACACCATATATTTT	CASSYRGGYGNTIYF
TRBV12-3/TRBV12-4	.	TRBJ2-7	few	TGTGCCAGCACTTGGGGCAGGTACGAGCAGTACTTC	CASTWGRYEQYF
TRBV2	.	TRBJ1-6	.	TGTGCCAAGTTAGACAGAAGTAATTCACCCCTCCACTTT	CAKLDRSNSPLHF
TRBV7-6	.	TRBJ2-5	few	TGTGCCAGCAGTTCACTTGGACAGTACGGGTATGGAGAGACCCAGTACTTC	CASSSLGQYGYGETQYF
TRBV7-6	.	TRBJ1-1	few	TGTGCCAGCAGCGCTCCGGGGGGCACTGAAGCTTTCTTT	CASSAPGGTEAFF
TRBV10-3	.	TRBJ2-3	.	TGTGCCATCAGTGAGTCGAGGTCAGATACGCAGTATTTT	CAISESRSDTQYF
TRBV2	.	TRBJ1-5	.	TGTGCCAGCAGGGGCGGATATAGCAATCAGCCCCAGCATTTT	CASRGGYSNQPQHF
TRBV15	TRBD1	TRBJ2-1	.	TGTGCCACGCGGGGACAGGGGAGAGGCGACAATGAGCAGTTCTTC	CATRGQGRGDNEQFF
TRBV6-2/TRBV6-3	.	TRBJ1-2	.	TGTGCCAGCAGGCCTTTAACCGACAGGATTTTATCCTATGGCTACACCTTC	CASRPLTDRILSYGYTF
TRBV6-6	.	TRBJ2-2	.	TGTGCCACCTATTCTAGCCTCACCGGGGAGCTGTTTTTT	CATYSSLTGELFF
TRBV6-5	.	TRBJ1-6	.	TGTGCCAGCAGTTACTCGGGGGTCCATAATTCACCCCTCCACTTT	CASSYSGVHNSPLHF
TRBV7-9	.	TRBJ2-4	few	TGTGCCAGCAGCTCCCCGGGGGGCCCGACCCTAGCCAAAAACATTCAGTACTTC	CASSSPGGPTLAKNIQYF
TRBV13	.	TRBJ2-6	once	TGTGCCAGCGTCGCTAAGGGACGGAATTACAACGTCCTGACTTTC	CASVAKGRNYNVLTF
TRBV4-3	.	TRBJ2-2	few	TGCGCCAGCAGCACGATAATGATAGTCAACACCGGGGAGCTGTTTTTT	CASSTIMIVNTGELFF
TRBV7-9	.	TRBJ2-5	few	TGTGCCAGCAGCCGTACGGACGGTCAAGAGACCCAGTACTTC	CASSRTDGQETQYF
TRBV6-1	TRBD1	TRBJ1-6	few	TGTGCCAGCTGGGACAGTAGCTCCTATAATTCACCCCTCCACTTT	CASWDSSSYNSPLHF
TRBV7-2	.	TRBJ2-7	many	TGTGCCAGCAGCTTGGGGGTACGTCGGGGGCCCTCCTACGAGCAGTACTTC	CASSLGVRRGPSYEQYF
TRBV6-5	.	TRBJ1-4	.	TGTGCCAGCAGTTACTCTGTCGGTGAAAAACTGTTTTTT	CASSYSVGEKLFF
TRBV12-3/TRBV12-4	TRBD1	TRBJ1-1	few	TGTGCCAGCAGACCCACAGGGGGCGCTGAAGCTTTCTTT	CASRPTGGAEAFF
TRBV27	.	TRBJ1-5	.	TGTGCCAGCAGTTTATCACCAGTGAGGCCCCAGCATTTT	CASSLSPVRPQHF
TRBV7-4	.	TRBJ2-5	many	TGTGCCAGCAGCTTACAGGGGGGAGCCCACCAAGAGACCCAGTACTTC	CASSLQGGAHQETQYF
TRBV6-1	.	TRBJ2-1	.	TGTGCCAGCAGTGAACTGACACCGCGAAATGAGCAGTTCTTC	CASSELTPRNEQFF
TRBV14	.	TRBJ1-4	.	TGTGCCAGCAGCCAGTCGCCACCTTCTCGTAATGAAAAACTGTTTTTT	CASSQSPPSRNEKLFF
TRBV6-5	TRBD1	TRBJ2-5	few	TGTGCCAGCAGCCAAGGGACAGCTAAAGAGACCCAGTACTTC	CASSQGTAKETQYF
TRBV20-1	.	TRBJ1-2	.	TGCAGTGCTCCAGAACCCGACTTCTATGGCTACACCTTC	CSAPEPDFYGYTF
TRBV6-1	.	TRBJ1-6	few	TGTGCCAGCAGTGAACTGGACTCTTCCATCTCCTATAATTCACCCCTCCACTTT	CASSELDSSISYNSPLHF
TRBV12-3/TRBV12-4	.	TRBJ1-2	.	TGTGCCAGCAGTTTACCCCCAGGGTTGAGTGGCTACACCTTC	CASSLPPGLSGYTF
TRBV7-8	.	TRBJ1-2	.	TGTGCCAGCAGCTTACGTGGACAGCCAGACCCCTATGGCTACACCTTC	CASSLRGQPDPYGYTF
TRBV6-5	.	TRBJ2-7	.	TGTGCCACCGCCTCCAGTGAGGTCGAGCAGTACTTC	CATASSEVEQYF
TRBV19	TRBD1	TRBJ1-5	.	TGTGCCAGTAGTCGGGTGTTCACAGGGGGAAGCAATCAGCCCCAGCATTTT	CASSRVFTGGSNQPQHF
TRBV4-3	.	TRBJ2-2	many	TGCGCCAGCAGCCAAGCGGGGGGCGACACCGGGGAGCTGTTTTTT	CASSQAGGDTGELFF
TRBV6-1	TRBD1	TRBJ2-2	few	TGTGCCAGCAGCTGGGACAGGGCTGGCACCGGGGAGCTGTTTTTT	CASSWDRAGTGELFF
TRBV7-9	.	TRBJ1-1	.	TGTGCCAGCAGCTTCATGGCAGGGGCCGACACTGAAGCTTTCTTT	CASSFMAGADTEAFF
TRBV4-3	.	TRBJ1-2	.	TGCGCCAGCAGCCAAGGTCAGGGGTCGTATGGCTACACCTTC	CASSQGQGSYGYTF
TRBV2	.	TRBJ1-2	.	TGTGCCAGCACGGGCAGCTACTATGGCTACACCTTC	CASTGSYYGYTF
TRBV6-6	.	TRBJ2-7	.	TGTGCCAGCAGTGACCTGACAACAATAGCCTACGAGCAGTACTTC	CASSDLTTIAYEQYF
TRBV4-1	.	TRBJ1-2	few	TGCGCCAGCAGCCAACGGCTCCCCGGACGTCGGTATGGCTACACCTTC	CASSQRLPGRRYGYTF
TRBV7-6	.	TRBJ1-2	few	TGTGCCACCTGGATTGGCTATGGCTACACCTTC	CATWIGYGYTF